This is a list of T cell receptor beta chains from one sample in a study of OX40 agonist ivuxolimab in advanced cancers. TCRdb keeps only in-frame clones here, not all; method: immunoSEQ multiplex PCR. This table holds more than 12,000 clones, 80% found once. The input for sequencing was CD4+ or CD8+ T cells sorted from blood, taken in a trial of the OX40 agonist ivuxolimab. These receptors were obtained from an adult with an advanced solid tumor such as melanoma, head and neck, liver or kidney cancer. Both conserved end residues are part of each CDR3. Each record gives: V gene, J gene, clone size, D gene, CDR3 protein, CDR3 DNA. D genes are given only for firm matches. The size entry is marked missing in some rows and otherwise reads once, few, many or a size class.

V gene: TRBV4-3
J gene: TRBJ1-2
clone size: .
D gene: TRBD1
CDR3 protein: CASSPRTGPNYGYTF
CDR3 DNA: TGCGCCAGCAGCCCCCGGACAGGCCCCAACTATGGCTACACCTTC

V gene: TRBV9
J gene: TRBJ2-2
clone size: .
D gene: TRBD2
CDR3 protein: CASMGLNTGELFF
CDR3 DNA: TGTGCCAGCATGGGACTAAACACCGGGGAGCTGTTTTTT

V gene: TRBV6-1
J gene: TRBJ2-7
clone size: .
D gene: TRBD2
CDR3 protein: CASSWWEGFEQYF
CDR3 DNA: TGTGCCAGCAGTTGGTGGGAGGGATTCGAGCAGTACTTC

V gene: TRBV5-1
J gene: TRBJ2-3
clone size: once
D gene: TRBD1
CDR3 protein: CASSSGQGPYTDTQYF
CDR3 DNA: TGCGCCAGCAGCTCGGGACAGGGACCTTACACAGATACGCAGTATTTT

V gene: TRBV6-1
J gene: TRBJ1-3
clone size: .
D gene: TRBD1
CDR3 protein: CASSELQGPLGNTIYF
CDR3 DNA: TGTGCCAGCAGTGAACTACAGGGGCCTTTGGGAAACACCATATATTTT

V gene: TRBV10-3
J gene: TRBJ1-5
clone size: .
D gene: .
CDR3 protein: CAVNRDTQYSNQPQHF
CDR3 DNA: TGTGCCGTTAACCGGGACACCCAGTATAGCAATCAGCCCCAGCATTTT

V gene: TRBV28
J gene: TRBJ2-7
clone size: .
D gene: .
CDR3 protein: CASSFSHEQYF
CDR3 DNA: TGTGCCAGCAGTTTTTCTCACGAGCAGTACTTC

V gene: TRBV11-2
J gene: TRBJ2-7
clone size: few
D gene: TRBD1
CDR3 protein: CASRPDRDYEQYF
CDR3 DNA: TGTGCCAGCAGGCCCGACAGGGACTACGAGCAGTACTTC

V gene: TRBV5-1
J gene: TRBJ2-1
clone size: .
D gene: TRBD2
CDR3 protein: CASSRGLAESPSYNEQFF
CDR3 DNA: TGCGCCAGCAGCCGGGGACTAGCGGAGTCCCCCTCCTACAATGAGCAGTTCTTC

V gene: TRBV5-4
J gene: TRBJ1-2
clone size: once
D gene: TRBD1
CDR3 protein: CASSRDRVSNYGYTF
CDR3 DNA: TGTGCCAGCAGCAGGGACAGAGTCTCTAACTATGGCTACACCTTC

V gene: TRBV5-1
J gene: TRBJ2-7
clone size: .
D gene: TRBD2
CDR3 protein: CASTSGAAYEQYF
CDR3 DNA: TGCGCCAGCACTAGCGGGGCCGCCTACGAGCAGTACTTC

V gene: TRBV4-3
J gene: TRBJ1-4
clone size: .
D gene: .
CDR3 protein: CASSQDLTDPEKLFF
CDR3 DNA: TGCGCCAGCAGCCAAGATCTGACAGATCCTGAAAAACTGTTTTTT

V gene: TRBV5-1
J gene: TRBJ2-7
clone size: .
D gene: .
CDR3 protein: CASRAGQEQYF
CDR3 DNA: TGCGCCAGCAGGGCGGGGCAGGAGCAGTACTTC

V gene: TRBV7-9
J gene: TRBJ2-7
clone size: few
D gene: TRBD1
CDR3 protein: CASSLDGTGGYEQYF
CDR3 DNA: TGTGCCAGCAGCTTAGATGGGACAGGGGGCTACGAGCAGTACTTC

V gene: TRBV9
J gene: TRBJ1-3
clone size: .
D gene: .
CDR3 protein: CASSVATGIGGNTIYF
CDR3 DNA: TGTGCCAGCAGCGTAGCTACAGGGATCGGTGGAAACACCATATATTTT

V gene: TRBV4-2
J gene: TRBJ2-1
clone size: .
D gene: TRBD2
CDR3 protein: CASSSRTSAYNEQFF
CDR3 DNA: TGTGCCAGCAGCTCCCGGACTAGCGCATACAATGAGCAGTTCTTC

V gene: TRBV7-6
J gene: TRBJ2-7
clone size: .
D gene: TRBD1
CDR3 protein: CASSLFPQTRQGKYEQYF
CDR3 DNA: TGTGCCAGCAGCTTATTCCCCCAGACTCGACAGGGGAAATACGAGCAGTACTTC

V gene: TRBV5-4
J gene: TRBJ2-7
clone size: .
D gene: .
CDR3 protein: CASSQQRTSTYEQYF
CDR3 DNA: TGTGCCAGCAGCCAACAACGGACTTCTACCTACGAGCAGTACTTC

V gene: TRBV19
J gene: TRBJ2-5
clone size: .
D gene: TRBD2
CDR3 protein: CASSDEGLAFETQYF
CDR3 DNA: TGTGCCAGTAGTGACGAGGGACTAGCCTTTGAGACCCAGTACTTC

V gene: TRBV27
J gene: TRBJ2-1
clone size: .
D gene: TRBD2
CDR3 protein: CASSLGTSGDNEQFF
CDR3 DNA: TGTGCCAGCAGTCTGGGGACTAGCGGAGACAATGAGCAGTTCTTC

V gene: TRBV27
J gene: TRBJ1-6
clone size: once
D gene: TRBD1
CDR3 protein: CASSFGSGGNSPLHF
CDR3 DNA: TGTGCCAGCAGTTTTGGGTCAGGGGGTAATTCACCCCTCCACTTT

V gene: TRBV29-1
J gene: TRBJ1-1
clone size: once
D gene: .
CDR3 protein: CSVLQGKAFF
CDR3 DNA: TGCAGCGTCCTGCAGGGGAAAGCTTTCTTT

V gene: TRBV6-5
J gene: TRBJ1-2
clone size: .
D gene: .
CDR3 protein: CASSSGTRIGYTF
CDR3 DNA: TGTGCCAGCAGTTCTGGGACAAGGATTGGCTACACCTTC

V gene: TRBV11-2
J gene: TRBJ2-7
clone size: .
D gene: TRBD1
CDR3 protein: CASSLLGTALEYEQYF
CDR3 DNA: TGTGCCAGCAGCTTGCTTGGGACAGCGTTGGAGTACGAGCAGTACTTC

V gene: TRBV29-1
J gene: TRBJ2-1
clone size: .
D gene: TRBD2
CDR3 protein: CSVENGLAVGFF
CDR3 DNA: TGCAGCGTTGAAAACGGACTAGCGGTCGGGTTCTTC

V gene: TRBV6-1
J gene: TRBJ2-6
clone size: medium-sized
D gene: .
CDR3 protein: CASSEDKGSGANVLTF
CDR3 DNA: TGTGCCAGCAGTGAAGATAAGGGTTCTGGGGCCAACGTCCTGACTTTC

V gene: TRBV30
J gene: TRBJ2-5
clone size: .
D gene: .
CDR3 protein: CAWTRAETQYF
CDR3 DNA: TGTGCCTGGACTCGTGCGGAGACCCAGTACTTC

V gene: TRBV23-1
J gene: TRBJ2-2
clone size: .
D gene: TRBD1
CDR3 protein: CASSQSGDRTTGELFF
CDR3 DNA: TGCGCCAGCAGTCAATCGGGGGACAGGACGACCGGGGAGCTGTTTTTT

V gene: TRBV5-6
J gene: TRBJ2-7
clone size: .
D gene: .
CDR3 protein: CASSLGGDTYEQYF
CDR3 DNA: TGTGCCAGCAGCTTGGGAGGGGATACCTACGAGCAGTACTTC

V gene: TRBV15
J gene: TRBJ2-7
clone size: .
D gene: .
CDR3 protein: CATSTRDGSYEQYF
CDR3 DNA: TGTGCCACCAGCACGCGGGACGGATCCTACGAGCAGTACTTC

V gene: TRBV29-1
J gene: TRBJ2-5
clone size: .
D gene: TRBD2
CDR3 protein: CSVGTRAETQYF
CDR3 DNA: TGCAGCGTTGGGACTAGGGCAGAGACCCAGTACTTC

V gene: TRBV7-9
J gene: TRBJ2-5
clone size: .
D gene: .
CDR3 protein: CASVLPRGETQYF
CDR3 DNA: TGTGCCAGCGTACTCCCCAGGGGAGAGACCCAGTACTTC

V gene: TRBV27
J gene: TRBJ2-5
clone size: .
D gene: TRBD1
CDR3 protein: CASRNRGPLQETQYF
CDR3 DNA: TGTGCCAGCAGGAACAGGGGGCCCCTCCAAGAGACCCAGTACTTC

V gene: TRBV29-1
J gene: TRBJ2-7
clone size: once
D gene: TRBD2
CDR3 protein: CSVEDGAGGFSYEQYF
CDR3 DNA: TGCAGCGTTGAAGATGGCGCGGGAGGGTTCTCCTACGAGCAGTACTTC

V gene: TRBV5-6
J gene: TRBJ2-7
clone size: .
D gene: .
CDR3 protein: CASSLGHQSSYEQYF
CDR3 DNA: TGTGCCAGCAGCTTGGGACACCAGAGCTCCTACGAGCAGTACTTC

V gene: TRBV5-6
J gene: TRBJ1-3
clone size: .
D gene: .
CDR3 protein: CASSPGVGNTIYF
CDR3 DNA: TGTGCCAGCAGCCCCGGGGTTGGAAACACCATATATTTT

V gene: TRBV7-5
J gene: TRBJ2-1
clone size: .
D gene: .
CDR3 protein: CASSLSYNEQFF
CDR3 DNA: TGTGCCAGCAGCCTGTCCTACAATGAGCAGTTCTTC

V gene: TRBV20-1
J gene: TRBJ2-4
clone size: .
D gene: .
CDR3 protein: CRGGSSYF
CDR3 DNA: TGCAGGGGGGGTAGTTCGTACTTC

V gene: TRBV28
J gene: TRBJ2-2
clone size: .
D gene: .
CDR3 protein: CASSPPGAGELFF
CDR3 DNA: TGTGCCAGCAGCCCGCCTGGGGCCGGGGAGCTGTTTTTT

V gene: TRBV4-1
J gene: TRBJ2-1
clone size: once
D gene: .
CDR3 protein: CASSQELWNEQFF
CDR3 DNA: TGCGCCAGCAGCCAAGAGCTATGGAATGAGCAGTTCTTC

V gene: TRBV7-3
J gene: TRBJ2-7
clone size: medium-sized
D gene: .
CDR3 protein: CASSLSGEYEQYF
CDR3 DNA: TGTGCCAGCAGCTTAAGCGGGGAGTACGAGCAGTACTTC

V gene: TRBV4-3
J gene: TRBJ2-1
clone size: once
D gene: .
CDR3 protein: CASSPVTWNEQFF
CDR3 DNA: TGCGCCAGCAGCCCCGTGACCTGGAATGAGCAGTTCTTC

V gene: TRBV27
J gene: TRBJ2-5
clone size: .
D gene: .
CDR3 protein: CASSTTQTALLGTQYF
CDR3 DNA: TGTGCCAGCAGCACCACTCAGACGGCCCTATTGGGGACCCAGTACTTC

V gene: TRBV9
J gene: TRBJ2-1
clone size: .
D gene: TRBD2
CDR3 protein: CASRPLADNEQFF
CDR3 DNA: TGTGCCAGCAGACCTCTAGCGGACAATGAGCAGTTCTTC

V gene: TRBV7-3
J gene: TRBJ2-5
clone size: .
D gene: TRBD2
CDR3 protein: CASSLTGTSGSRGQETQYF
CDR3 DNA: TGTGCCAGCAGCCTGACCGGGACTAGCGGGAGTCGGGGCCAAGAGACCCAGTACTTC

V gene: TRBV28
J gene: TRBJ2-7
clone size: .
D gene: .
CDR3 protein: CASSVTGSYEQYF
CDR3 DNA: TGTGCCAGCAGTGTGACAGGATCCTACGAGCAGTACTTC

V gene: TRBV9
J gene: TRBJ2-7
clone size: medium-sized
D gene: .
CDR3 protein: CASSVDGDYEQYF
CDR3 DNA: TGTGCCAGCAGCGTAGACGGGGACTACGAGCAGTACTTC

V gene: TRBV4-2
J gene: TRBJ2-7
clone size: .
D gene: TRBD2
CDR3 protein: CASGYSGSSYEQYF
CDR3 DNA: TGTGCCAGCGGATATAGCGGGAGCTCCTACGAGCAGTACTTC

V gene: TRBV7-9
J gene: TRBJ2-5
clone size: .
D gene: TRBD2
CDR3 protein: CASSLKVWAGGGQETQYF
CDR3 DNA: TGTGCCAGCAGCTTAAAGGTTTGGGCGGGAGGGGGCCAAGAGACCCAGTACTTC

V gene: TRBV30
J gene: TRBJ1-4
clone size: .
D gene: .
CDR3 protein: CAWSIGNEKLFF
CDR3 DNA: TGTGCCTGGAGTATCGGGAATGAAAAACTGTTTTTT

V gene: TRBV2
J gene: TRBJ2-5
clone size: .
D gene: TRBD2
CDR3 protein: CAIPGLAEETQYF
CDR3 DNA: TGTGCCATCCCGGGACTAGCCGAAGAGACCCAGTACTTC

V gene: TRBV19
J gene: TRBJ2-7
clone size: once
D gene: .
CDR3 protein: CASSMSETVTYEQYF
CDR3 DNA: TGTGCCAGTAGTATGTCCGAGACGGTCACCTACGAGCAGTACTTC

V gene: TRBV6-5
J gene: TRBJ2-2
clone size: .
D gene: .
CDR3 protein: CASTSRLYGELFF
CDR3 DNA: TGTGCCAGCACCTCCAGACTGTACGGGGAGCTGTTTTTT

V gene: TRBV4-3
J gene: TRBJ2-1
clone size: .
D gene: .
CDR3 protein: CASSQFGNEQFF
CDR3 DNA: TGCGCCAGCAGCCAATTTGGGAATGAGCAGTTCTTC

V gene: TRBV4-3
J gene: TRBJ1-1
clone size: .
D gene: .
CDR3 protein: CASSQEGGGLNTEAFF
CDR3 DNA: TGCGCCAGCAGCCAAGAAGGCGGGGGATTGAACACTGAAGCTTTCTTT

V gene: TRBV5-1
J gene: TRBJ2-5
clone size: .
D gene: .
CDR3 protein: CASSADRDQETQYF
CDR3 DNA: TGCGCCAGCAGCGCGGACAGAGATCAAGAGACCCAGTACTTC

V gene: TRBV27
J gene: TRBJ1-1
clone size: medium-sized
D gene: .
CDR3 protein: CASSFAGSTEAFF
CDR3 DNA: TGTGCCAGCAGTTTCGCCGGCAGCACTGAAGCTTTCTTT